The clone carrying this T cell receptor (beta chain) came up once. The sample comes from a study of blood T cell repertoires in COVID-19. The CDR3 loop spans 16 amino acids. Germline V gene lookup returns CDR1 MNHNS and CDR2 SASEGT. Germline trimming cut 4 bases from V and 6 bases from J; bases unmatched to any gene: 5. Only in-frame clones appear in the TCRdb table, and some are missing; sequencing was by immunoSEQ multiplex PCR. The data contain more than 65,000 clones, 65% to 85% of them singletons. The V gene is TRBV6-1, the J gene TRBJ1-6; TRBD1 matches at 11 bases. The specimen sequenced was peripheral blood. This receptor was identified in a man between 60 and 70 years old with acute or convalescent COVID-19. The CDR3 coding sequence is TGTGCCAGCAGTGGGGACAGGGGGACCTTTAATTCACCCCTCCACTTT. It translates to CASSGDRGTFNSPLHF.